The rows below give T cell receptor beta chains drawn from one sample of a study of cytomegalovirus exposure and HLA in healthy donors. Repertoires were generated with immunoSEQ multiplex PCR, while TCRdb's copy carries only in-frame clones and drops some. This table has roughly 280,000 clones, around 65% appearing once. Specimen: PBMCs. These receptors were collected from a female donor in good health and CMV-seronegative. CDR3s include the opening cysteine and the closing phenylalanine or tryptophan. D genes are given only for firm matches. Not all rows give a size; the values are once, few, many and, for expanded clones, a class.

j_gene,v_gene,d_gene,abundance,CDR3nt,CDR3aa
TRBJ2-1,TRBV5-8,TRBD2,few,TGTGCCAGCAGCTTACTAGCGGGAGTATACAATGAGCAGTTCTTC,CASSLLAGVYNEQFF
TRBJ1-2,TRBV6-1,TRBD1,few,TGTGCCAGCAGTGAGGACAGGGCTGGCTATGGCTACACCTTC,CASSEDRAGYGYTF
TRBJ2-3,TRBV5-5,TRBD2,few,TGTGCCAGCAGCTTCCAATCGGGAGGATCCACAGATACGCAGTATTTT,CASSFQSGGSTDTQYF
TRBJ1-5,TRBV5-8,TRBD1,-,TGTGCCAGCAGCTTGGAGGCTTTTGGACAGGGGGATCAGCCCCAGCATTTT,CASSLEAFGQGDQPQHF
TRBJ2-3,TRBV27,TRBD2,-,TGTGCCAGCAGTACGACTAGCGCTCCCACAGATACGCAGTATTTT,CASSTTSAPTDTQYF
TRBJ1-4,TRBV25-1,TRBD1,-,TGTGCCAGCAGTGAATTCGGGACAGGGGAGGAAAAACTGTTTTTT,CASSEFGTGEEKLFF
TRBJ1-4,TRBV27,-,-,TGTGCCAGCAGGCTGACAGTAACTAATGAAAAACTGTTTTTT,CASRLTVTNEKLFF
TRBJ2-1,TRBV28,-,-,TGTGCCAGCAGTTTTTTGCTAGGAGTTTACAATGAGCAGTTCTTC,CASSFLLGVYNEQFF
TRBJ2-2,TRBV7-2,TRBD1,-,TGTGCCAGCAGCTTTCAGGGGGCCACCGGGGAGCTGTTTTTT,CASSFQGATGELFF
TRBJ2-3,TRBV5-6,-,-,TGTGCCAGCAGAATTTACGCGACGGGGAACACAGATACGCAGTATTTT,CASRIYATGNTDTQYF
TRBJ2-1,TRBV5-6,TRBD2,-,TGTGCCAGCAGCTTGGTAGCGGGCGACAATGAGCAGTTCTTC,CASSLVAGDNEQFF
TRBJ2-3,TRBV5-8,-,once,TGTGCCAGCAGCTCCTTTTGGGACTTCGCTAGCACAGATACGCAGTATTTT,CASSSFWDFASTDTQYF
TRBJ2-1,TRBV28,TRBD1,-,TGTGCCAGCAGTTGGACAGGGTTAAGGTACAATGAGCAGTTCTTC,CASSWTGLRYNEQFF
TRBJ2-1,TRBV10-3,TRBD2,-,TGTGCCATCGGGAGGGGAGTACCAAGTGAGCAGTTCTTC,CAIGRGVPSEQFF
TRBJ2-4,TRBV6-1,TRBD1,few,TGTGCCAGTACACTACAGGGGGGAGCCAAAAACATTCAGTACTTC,CASTLQGGAKNIQYF
TRBJ2-2,TRBV7-9,-,-,TGTTCCAGGTCAGATAGCGGCCGAAACACCGGGGAGCTGTTTTTT,CSRSDSGRNTGELFF
TRBJ2-1,TRBV7-9,TRBD2,once,TGTGCCAGCAGCCGGACTAGTTCCTCCTACAATGAGCAGTTCTTC,CASSRTSSSYNEQFF
TRBJ2-7,TRBV6-6,-,few,TGTGCCAGCAGCGCCGGGACTCACTCCTACGAGCAGTACTTC,CASSAGTHSYEQYF
TRBJ2-7,TRBV4-1,TRBD2,-,TGCGCCAGCAGCCAACCGGGACTAGCAGGAGAGCAGTACTTC,CASSQPGLAGEQYF
TRBJ2-5,TRBV6-5,-,-,TGTGCCAGCAGCTTGGGGGGACTTCAAGAGACCCAGTACTTC,CASSLGGLQETQYF
TRBJ2-7,TRBV30,TRBD1,-,TGTGCCTGGAGTCGGACAGGGGGTACCTACGAGCAGTACTTC,CAWSRTGGTYEQYF
TRBJ2-5,TRBV11-2,-,-,TGTGCCAGCAGCTACGTATTAGCGGAGACCCAGTACTTC,CASSYVLAETQYF
TRBJ2-3,TRBV6-1,-,few,TGTGCCAGCACACAGGACACAGATACGCAGTATTTT,CASTQDTDTQYF
TRBJ1-1,TRBV5-4,-,-,TGTGCCAGCAGCTTTGGTTATGCAGGGAACACTGAAGCTTTCTTT,CASSFGYAGNTEAFF
TRBJ2-6,TRBV6-1,TRBD2,few,TGTGCCAGCAGTGAAGCGCTCGCGGGAGCTCCCTCTGGGGCCAACGTCCTGACTTTC,CASSEALAGAPSGANVLTF
TRBJ1-1,TRBV30,-,-,TGTGCCTGGAGAGTCCAGGGCGCGGGGGCTTTCTTT,CAWRVQGAGAFF
TRBJ2-5,TRBV6-5,TRBD1,-,TGTGCCAGCAAAGAGGGACAGGGGGAAAGAGAGACCCAGTACTTC,CASKEGQGERETQYF
TRBJ1-1,TRBV2,-,-,TGTGCCAGCAGTGAAGGAGGGCCCGGGACTGAAGCTTTCTTT,CASSEGGPGTEAFF
TRBJ1-5,TRBV28,-,-,TGTGCCAGCCTACCCCCCGGTAACAATCAGCCCCAGCATTTT,CASLPPGNNQPQHF
TRBJ2-1,TRBV2,TRBD2,-,TGTGCCTACGACGGGAGGCCACACCCTAACAATGAGCAGTTCTTC,CAYDGRPHPNNEQFF
TRBJ1-5,TRBV30,-,few,TGTGCCTGGACCAGTCAGGGGAGTCAGCCCCAGCATTTT,CAWTSQGSQPQHF
TRBJ1-3,TRBV9,-,-,TGTGCCAGCACCCCGGAGGTGGGAAGCTCTGGAAACACCATATATTTT,CASTPEVGSSGNTIYF
TRBJ1-2,TRBV18,-,-,TGTGCCAGCTCACCATTGAACAGGGAAAGTGGCTACACCTTC,CASSPLNRESGYTF
TRBJ1-5,TRBV2,TRBD1,few,TGTGCCAGCAGTGGCCAGGGGGCATATCAGCCCCAGCATTTT,CASSGQGAYQPQHF
TRBJ1-1,TRBV5-1,-,-,TGCGCCAGCAGCTTGGCCGGGACATCGAACACTGAAGCTTTCTTT,CASSLAGTSNTEAFF
TRBJ2-7,TRBV29-1,TRBD2,-,TGCAGCGTCGTTTACGGGACTAGCGGAGTCTACGAGCAGTACTTC,CSVVYGTSGVYEQYF
TRBJ1-5,TRBV7-9,-,few,TGTGCCAGCAGCCGGTCAGCGGGAAGTTATGGCAATCAGCCCCAGCATTTT,CASSRSAGSYGNQPQHF
TRBJ2-1,TRBV5-4,-,-,TGTGCCAGCAGCCGAAGCGGGGTGGGGGCCAATGAGCAGTTCTTC,CASSRSGVGANEQFF
TRBJ1-1,TRBV6-1,TRBD1,few,TGTGCCAGCAGTGAAGGGACAGGGCGGGCTTTCTTT,CASSEGTGRAFF
TRBJ2-5,TRBV4-2,TRBD2,once,TGTGCCAGCAGCCAAGACCGACTAGCGGGAGGGTTGGAGACCCAGTACTTC,CASSQDRLAGGLETQYF
TRBJ2-4,TRBV25-1,-,-,TGTGCCAGCAGTGAATCAGGGCTTGGAAACATTCAGTACTTC,CASSESGLGNIQYF
TRBJ1-4,TRBV9,TRBD1,few,TGTGCCAGCAGCCCCTGGACAGGGGGCGAAAAACTGTTTTTT,CASSPWTGGEKLFF
TRBJ2-3,TRBV19,-,-,TGTGCCAGTAGTTCCGCGGGCCCTAGCACAGATACGCAGTATTTT,CASSSAGPSTDTQYF
TRBJ2-7,TRBV27,-,few,TGTGCCACCCGACGGGGAGCCTCCTACGAGCAGTACTTC,CATRRGASYEQYF
TRBJ2-3,TRBV11-2,TRBD1,few,TGTGCCAGCAGTCTAGGACAGGGGCCGACAGATACGCAGTATTTT,CASSLGQGPTDTQYF
TRBJ1-3,TRBV28,TRBD1,-,TGTGCCAGCACGGACAGGGGGCGTTCGGAATCAGGAAACACCATATATTTT,CASTDRGRSESGNTIYF
TRBJ2-5,TRBV6-5,-,-,TGTGCCAGCAGTGCAGAAGAGACCCAGTACTTC,CASSAEETQYF
TRBJ1-5,TRBV6-1,TRBD1,few,TGTGCCACTTGGACAGGGGGCAATAGCAATCAGCCCCAGCATTTT,CATWTGGNSNQPQHF
TRBJ1-1,TRBV18,-,-,TGTGCCAGCTCCTCGGGGGGGCCTCGCACTGAAGCTTTCTTT,CASSSGGPRTEAFF
TRBJ1-4,TRBV15,-,-,TGTGCCACCAGCAGACAGGGCCCCAATGAAAAACTGTTTTTT,CATSRQGPNEKLFF
TRBJ2-7,TRBV30,TRBD2,-,TGTGCTTTTAACAGGCTAGCGGGCTACGAGCAGTACTTC,CAFNRLAGYEQYF
TRBJ2-3,TRBV5-1,-,-,TGCGCCAGCAGCTTGGTAGGGAGCGTAGATACGCAGTATTTT,CASSLVGSVDTQYF